The 24 T cell receptor beta chains in this list originate from one sample, sequenced in a study of T cell responses to AZD1222 COVID-19 vaccine. Clones were read by immunoSEQ multiplex PCR, and TCRdb kept only the in-frame ones, dropping some. This sample has tens of thousands of clones, with 90% to 95% found just once. Sequenced material: peripheral blood, taken 28 days after the second AZD1222 dose. The receptors here all came from an adult who received the AZD1222 COVID-19 vaccine.

In regard to this clone: At one of its ends the junction is not consistent with the germline gene, which may arise from a read error. The chain carries TRBV11-1 and TRBJ2-7; weak D call: TRBD1 (6 bases). The CDR3 runs 13 residues. CDR1 is SGHAT, CDR2 FQDESV, per germline (reference sequence). The CDR3, as DNA: TGTGCCAGCAGCTTAAACACCGGGACACCACTGGGCTTC. This translates into CASSLNTGTPLGF.

This chain uses TRBV2 with TRBJ1-2; 7 nucleotides align to TRBD1. This CDR3 region has 13 residues. The V and J ends lost 7 bases and 8 bases, in that order; junction bases with no gene match: 10. Germline V gene sequence: CDR1 SNHLY, CDR2 FYNNEI. The CDR3 is CASIQDRAGGYTF. In DNA form, the CDR3 reads TGTGCCAGCATCCAAGACAGGGCCGGAGGCTACACCTTC.

This chain uses TRBV19 with TRBJ2-1; D may be TRBD1 or TRBD2 (5 bases each). CDR3 length: 13 residues. CDR1 is LNHDA and CDR2 is SQIVND in the germline V gene (reference sequence). V lost 10 bases to trimming and J lost 0 bases, with 10 bases between them. The CDR3 DNA is TGTGCCACCCGGGACGGCTCCTACAATGAGCAGTTCTTC. It yields the protein CATRDGSYNEQFF.

The chain combines TRBV4-1 with TRBJ2-3, with D possibly TRBD1 on 5 matching bases. The CDR3 sequence is 12 residues long. Trimming cost V 6 bases and J 1 base, with 5 bases left between them. Germline lookup yields CDR1 MGHRA and CDR2 YSYEKL. The CDR3 DNA is TGCGCCAGCAGACAGGGCACAGATACGCAGTATTTT. Translating it yields CASRQGTDTQYF.

The chain is built from TRBV18 and TRBJ1-1, with D unresolved. CDR1 is KGHSH, CDR2 LQKENI, per germline. The CDR3 is made up of 16 amino acids. The V end was cut by 5 bases, the J end by 0 bases, with 16 bases between. CDR3 in DNA: TGTGCCAGCTCATCCGACCCGGTGGGAATGAACACTGAAGCTTTCTTT. Residues: CASSSDPVGMNTEAFF.

The chain is built from TRBV5-4 and TRBJ2-3, with TRBD2 identical over 10 bases. The CDR3 contains 20 residues. In germline, CDR1 is SGHNT, CDR2 YYREEE (reference sequence). V was pared by 0 bases and J by 1 base, with 14 bases of the junction left unmatched. The CDR3 loop reads CASSLDPSGGRLRGTDTQYF. CDR3 nucleotides: TGTGCCAGCAGCTTGGATCCTAGCGGGGGCCGGCTCCGGGGCACAGATACGCAGTATTTT.

The genes are TRBV18 and TRBJ1-3; D is unclear. The CDR3 has 18 residues. V was trimmed by 2 bases and J by 0 bases, leaving 17 bases between them. CDR1 is KGHSH, CDR2 LQKENI, per germline. CDR3 in amino acids: CASSPALVLSSSGNTIYF. The CDR3 bases are TGTGCCAGCTCACCAGCGTTGGTCCTTTCCTCCTCTGGAAACACCATATATTTT.

The chain couples TRBV30 to TRBJ1-1; D is unresolved. This CDR3 contains 14 residues. V was clipped by 0 bases and J by 7 bases, with 15 bases between them. The germline gives CDR1 GTSNPN, CDR2 SVGIG (reference sequence). The CDR3 sequence: CAWSVLLGQSEAFF. DNA of the CDR3: TGTGCCTGGAGTGTACTTCTCGGGCAGAGTGAAGCTTTCTTT.

This rearrangement joins TRBV21-1 to TRBJ2-7; the D segment call TRBD2 is taken from the table without a DNA check. TRBV21-1 is termed a pseudogene. The CDR3 contains 16 residues. CDR3 bases: TGTGCCAGCAGCGAAAACCGGAAGCGCGGTGCCTACGAGCAGTACTTC. It encodes CASSENRKRGAYEQYF.

The V gene is TRBV11-2, the J gene TRBJ2-1; either TRBD1 or TRBD2 may fit D (5 bases each). Per germline, CDR1 SGHAT and CDR2 FQNNGV. Trimming cost V 6 bases and J 3 bases, with 12 bases left between them. This CDR3 region has 14 residues. CDR3 bases: TGTGCCAGCAGTGGGGGTCCCTACTACAATGAGCAGTTCTTC. Amino acids: CASSGGPYYNEQFF.

The chain links TRBV18 to TRBJ1-2; 8 bases map to TRBD1. Germline values: CDR1 KGHSH, CDR2 LQKENI. CDR3 size: 16 residues. J was trimmed by 4 bases and V by 3 bases; bases with no gene match: 10. CDR3 sequence (DNA): TGTGCCAGCTCACCCAACCGACAGGGGCAGGGCTATGGCTACACCTTC. Protein product: CASSPNRQGQGYGYTF.

The V and J genes are TRBV29-1 and TRBJ2-7; D gene unclear. With 7 bases removed from V and 0 bases from J, the gap between germline ends came to 10 bases. This CDR3 contains 12 residues. Germline loops: CDR1 SQVTM, CDR2 ANQGSEA. The CDR3 DNA follows: TGCAGCGCCGCTGGGGACTCCTACGAGCAGTACTTC. The encoded protein is CSAAGDSYEQYF.

In DNA form, the CDR3 reads TGTGCCAGCGCCCAAGAGACCTACTATGGCTACACCTTC. This gives the protein CASAQETYYGYTF. J is TRBJ1-2 and V is TRBV11-3, with D unclear. Per germline, CDR1 SGHNT and CDR2 YENEEA. Trimming took 8 bases from V and 3 from J, leaving 13 bases between them. The CDR3 extends over 13 amino acids.

J is TRBJ2-3 and V is TRBV5-5; 15 positions agree with TRBD2. The CDR3 spans 17 residues. Germline CDR1 SGHKS, CDR2 YYEKEE (reference sequence). J was trimmed by 2 bases and V by 3 bases; bases with no gene match: 4. CDR3 coding DNA: TGTGCCAGCAGCTGGACTAGCGGGGGGGCAAACACAGATACGCAGTATTTT. Protein product: CASSWTSGGANTDTQYF.

The gene calls are TRBV29-1 and TRBJ2-1, with 7 positions matching TRBD2. The V gene's germline CDR1 is SQVTM and CDR2 ANQGSEA. This CDR3 is built from 14 residues. The trim removed 4 bases at V and 9 bases at J, leaving 12 bases unmatched. DNA for the CDR3: TGCAGCGTTGGGGGCAGCGGGGCAGAGGGTGAGCAGTTCTTC. Translation gives CSVGGSGAEGEQFF.

This clone was found once. The rearrangement joins TRBV4-2 to TRBJ2-1, with D uncertain. Between the trimmed V and J ends, which lost 8 bases and 0 bases, there was a span of 14 bases. The CDR3 loop spans 15 amino acids. Germline V gives CDR1 LGHNA, CDR2 YNFKEQ. CDR3 nucleotide sequence: TGTGCCAGCTCTGAAGGCTACAGCTCCTACAATGAGCAGTTCTTC. Translated, it gives CASSEGYSSYNEQFF.

The count of this clone is one. The rearrangement uses TRBV30 and TRBJ1-2, with 9 bases that match TRBD1. V was pared by 3 bases and J by 8 bases, with 10 bases of the junction left unmatched. Germline lookup yields CDR1 GTSNPN and CDR2 SVGIG (reference sequence). The CDR3 totals 14 residues. The CDR3 spells CAWSPGQGPRGYTF. CDR3 sequence (DNA): TGTGCCTGGAGCCCTGGACAGGGGCCGCGCGGCTACACCTTC.

J is TRBJ1-4 and V is TRBV18; 9 bases map to TRBD1. The CDR3 is 17 residues long. The ends lost 3 bases at V and 3 bases at J; junction bases unmatched: 8. Germline-derived CDR1 and CDR2 are KGHSH and LQKENI. CDR3 coding DNA: TGTGCCAGCTCACCCCGCGGACAGGGGCTTTCTAATGAAAAACTGTTTTTT. The encoded protein is CASSPRGQGLSNEKLFF.

V gene TRBV6-6 combines with J gene TRBJ2-3; TRBD2 matches at 15 bases. The CDR3 totals 21 residues. V lost 6 bases, J lost 3 bases, and 19 bases stayed unmatched. Germline V gene lookup returns CDR1 MNHNY and CDR2 SVGAGI (reference sequence). The CDR3 bases are TGTGCCAGCAGCCAGAGCAACCAATGGACTAGCGGGGGGGCCGGGACAGATACGCAGTATTTT. Protein sequence: CASSQSNQWTSGGAGTDTQYF.

This sequence joins TRBV18 and TRBJ2-7; tentative D call: TRBD2 (7 bases). The CDR3 has 14 residues. V lost 6 bases to trimming and J lost 5 bases, with 17 bases between them. Looked up from germline, CDR1 is KGHSH and CDR2 is LQKENI. As DNA, the CDR3 is TGTGCCAGCTCCCCCGTGGGGGGGCGCGACGAGCAGTACTTC. It specifies CASSPVGGRDEQYF. The full variable domain, completed using reference TRBV18 and TRBJ2-7, is NAGVMQNPRHLVRRRGQEARLRCSPMKGHSHVYWYRQLPEEGLKFMVYLQKENIIDESGMPKERFSAEFPKEGPSILRIQQVVRGDSAAYFCASSPVGGRDEQYFGPGTRLTVT.

The chain couples TRBV6-5 to TRBJ2-2; 11 bases match TRBD1. This CDR3 is built from 15 residues. V dropped 6 bases and J dropped 7; count of bases not matched to a gene: 7. CDR1 is MNHEY, CDR2 SVGAGI, per germline. CDR3: CASSRDRGWGGELFF. CDR3 sequence (DNA): TGTGCCAGCAGCAGGGACAGGGGGTGGGGCGGGGAGCTGTTTTTT.

The rearrangement joins TRBV18 to TRBJ1-2; 7 nucleotides match TRBD1. J gave up 7 bases and V 3 bases, and 8 bases lay outside the gene matches. This CDR3 comprises 14 residues. Germline V gene data show CDR1 as KGHSH and CDR2 as LQKENI. The CDR3 coding sequence is TGTGCCAGCTCACCGGGGACAGACCACCTTGGCTACACCTTC. Amino acid sequence: CASSPGTDHLGYTF.

The V call is TRBV7-2, the J call TRBJ1-4, with D maybe TRBD1 (5 bases). Germline-derived CDR1 and CDR2 are SGHTA and FQGNSA. This CDR3 comprises 15 residues. The V end was cut by 8 bases, the J end by 7 bases, with 20 bases between. CDR3 DNA: TGTGCCAGCTCAAAAAGTAGCACCGGGGGTGAAAAACTGTTTTTT. This sequence encodes CASSKSSTGGEKLFF.

The CDR3 sequence: CASSWVGADTEAFF. The CDR3 bases are TGTGCCAGCAGCTGGGTGGGGGCGGACACTGAAGCTTTCTTT. V usage is TRBV7-9 and J usage is TRBJ1-1, with a weak D call TRBD1 (6 bases). CDR3 length equals 14 residues. Trimming left V 4 bases short and J 3 bases short, with 12 bases between. Germline lookup yields CDR1 SEHNR and CDR2 FQNEAQ (reference sequence).